This TCR beta chain was captured in a study of blood T cell repertoires in COVID-19. Overall study: The United States, Italy and Spain were the sources of the acute and convalescent COVID-19 samples. PBMCs, B-cell-depleted T cells, or T cells were the source of the cDNA or gDNA that made up the material.

Germline CDR1 SEHNR, CDR2 FQNEAQ (reference sequence). This CDR3 spans 16 amino acids. Losses at the gene ends were 5 bases for V and 6 bases for J; bases not matched to a gene: 12. How the authors handled the data: The assay estimated nucleated cells by amplifying reference gene primers. TCRdb keeps only in-frame clones here, not all; method: immunoSEQ multiplex PCR. The V and J calls and the clone size are those of that table, but D and trimming were determined from the DNA. The table includes 150,000 or so clones, around 73% detected once. Sequencing input: peripheral blood. V and J are TRBV7-9 and TRBJ1-4; TRBD1 aligns across 7 bases. This clonotype originated in a woman in her fifties or sixties with active or convalescent COVID-19. The CDR3 here is CASSLLFGTADEKLFF. The CDR3 coding sequence is TGTGCCAGCAGCCTCCTCTTCGGGACAGCGGATGAAAAACTGTTTTTT. Full variable domain (missing parts from reference TRBV7-9 and TRBJ1-4): DTGVSQNPRHKITKRGQNVTFRCDPISEHNRLYWYRQTLGQGPEFLTYFQNEAQLEKSRLLSDRFSAERPKGSFSTLEIQRTEQGDSAMYLCASSLLFGTADEKLFFGSGTQLSVL.